The 14 T cell receptor beta chains below all came from one sample that was sequenced in a study of T-cell memory formation after mild COVID-19. TCRdb re-derived calls from the 5' RACE reads in MiXCR, one entry per CDR3 protein. The sample lists 350,000 or so distinct CDR3 sequences, approximately 22% occurring once. Sequences were obtained from PBMCs or a T cell subset sorted from them (not recorded which). All receptors derive from a man younger than 35 who had mild COVID-19 (a few samples of this study predate the infection). Cell type and time point are not known.

The chain couples TRBV20-1 to TRBJ1-1; weak D call: TRBD1 (5 bases). Germline V gene sequence: CDR1 DFQATT, CDR2 SNEGSKA (reference sequence). The CDR3 extends over 16 amino acids. Trimming took 7 bases from V and 5 from J, leaving 26 bases between them. The CDR3 reads CSVAEDGWGDGTEAFF. The CDR3 DNA is TGCAGTGTAGCCGAGGACGGCTGGGGGGATGGTACTGAAGCTTTCTTT.

V gene TRBV4-1 combines with J gene TRBJ2-2, with TRBD1 identical over 8 bases. Losses at the gene ends were 4 bases for V and 8 bases for J; bases not matched to a gene: 6. The V gene's germline CDR1 is MGHRA and CDR2 YSYEKL. The CDR3 contains 14 residues. CDR3 sequence (DNA): TGCGCCAGCAGCCGGACAGGGCAGGGGGGGGAGCTGTTTTTT. This encodes CASSRTGQGGELFF.

This clonotype was picked up many times. This chain joins TRBV11-2 and TRBJ2-1; tentatively, D is TRBD1 (6 bases). With 8 bases removed from V and 7 bases from J, the gap between germline ends came to 15 bases. The CDR3 has 13 amino acids. Germline V gene data show CDR1 as SGHAT and CDR2 as FQNNGV. As DNA, the CDR3 is TGTGCCAGCTCGAACAGGGAGAGAAATGAGCAGTTCTTC. Translation: CASSNRERNEQFF.

CDR3 region: CASSGSYEQYV. Written as DNA, the CDR3 is TGTGCCAGCAGCGGATCCTACGAGCAGTACGTC. The rearrangement links TRBV11-2 to TRBJ2-7, with D hard to call. Germline-derived CDR1 and CDR2 are SGHAT and FQNNGV. The CDR3 has 11 amino acids. Trimming pared 5 bases from V and 1 base from J, leaving 3 bases between.

The chain recombines TRBV7-3 with TRBJ2-2; D unclear. This CDR3 region has 14 residues. V lost 2 bases, J lost 6 bases, and 10 bases lay in between. Germline V CDR1 and CDR2: SGHTA, FQGTGA. In nucleotides, the CDR3 is TGTGCCAGCAGCTTATCTTTGAGTTCCGGGGAGCTGTTTTTT. It encodes CASSLSLSSGELFF.

This clonotype occurred a few times. The J gene is TRBJ2-3, the V gene TRBV24-1; D not certain. Per germline, CDR1 KGHDR and CDR2 SFDVKD. The CDR3 sequence is 14 residues long. V was clipped by 0 bases and J by 6 bases, with 9 bases between them. The CDR3 here is CATSDLADRDTQYF. The CDR3 nucleotides read TGTGCCACCAGTGATTTGGCGGATCGGGATACGCAGTATTTT.

This clonotype was seen a few times. The chain couples TRBV7-2 to TRBJ1-6, with D tentatively TRBD1 (5 bases). This CDR3 has 13 amino acids. From germline, CDR1 is SGHTA and CDR2 FQGNSA. V gave up 6 bases and J gave up 7 bases, with 10 bases separating them. The CDR3: CASSDSVNSPLHF. The CDR3 coding sequence is TGTGCCAGCAGTGACAGTGTAAATTCACCCCTCCACTTT.

The rearrangement links TRBV2 to TRBJ2-5; D gene unclear. CDR1 and CDR2 (germline): SNHLY, FYNNEI. CDR3 length: 12 residues. Trimming stripped 7 bases from V and 5 bases from J, with 11 bases between. The CDR3 DNA is TGTGCCAGCACCATCGTGGCGGAGACCCAGTACTTC. This translates into CASTIVAETQYF.

A few counts support this clonotype. In DNA, the CDR3 is TGTGCCAGCAGCTTAGGGTTCGTTCGGACCCAGTACTTC. Translation gives CASSLGFVRTQYF. V gene TRBV7-2 combines with J gene TRBJ2-5; no definite D call. The V end lost 1 base, the J end lost 7 bases, and 10 bases lay between the germline ends. Per the germline V gene, CDR1 is SGHTA and CDR2 is FQGNSA. The CDR3 spans 13 residues.

This clonotype was counted only a few times. This sequence joins TRBV5-1 and TRBJ1-1, with TRBD1 as a possible D gene (5 bases). Germline lookup yields CDR1 SGHRS and CDR2 YFSETQ. The CDR3 contains 13 residues. Deletions cut 0 bases from V and 5 bases from J, with 8 bases between. The CDR3 bases are TGCGCCAGCAGCTTGGAAGGGGAGACTGAAGCTTTCTTT. Amino acids: CASSLEGETEAFF.

This clonotype has only a few counts. V is TRBV28 and J is TRBJ1-6, with 11 positions matching TRBD1. CDR3 size: 15 residues. Germline lookup yields CDR1 MDHEN and CDR2 SYDVKM. Trimming took 6 bases from V and 11 from J; bases not matched to a gene: 9. The CDR3 nucleotides read TGTGCCAGCAGATACTCAGGACAGGGGGCAACACCCCTCCACTTT. Translation: CASRYSGQGATPLHF.

The gene calls are TRBV11-2 and TRBJ2-3, with a tentative D call TRBD1 (6 bases). With 5 bases removed from V and 0 bases from J, the gap between germline ends came to 15 bases. The CDR3 loop spans 16 amino acids. CDR1 is SGHAT, CDR2 FQNNGV, per germline. This CDR3 is CASSPRGTRSTDTQYF. Written as DNA, the CDR3 is TGTGCCAGCAGCCCGAGGGGGACCCGGAGCACAGATACGCAGTATTTT.

This clonotype was observed a handful of times. The chain has TRBV20-1 and TRBJ1-5; the D gene is possibly TRBD1 (5 bases). The CDR3 is made up of 13 amino acids. V was shortened by 3 bases and J by 1 base, with 7 bases between the two germline ends. Germline values: CDR1 DFQATT, CDR2 SNEGSKA (reference sequence). The CDR3 region has the DNA TGCAGTGCTAGGGACATCAGCAATCAGCCCCAGCATTTT. The encoded protein is CSARDISNQPQHF.

J is TRBJ1-2 and V is TRBV18; no reliable D call. This CDR3 contains 16 residues. CDR1 and CDR2 from the germline V gene are KGHSH and LQKENI. V lost 2 bases and J lost 4, with 17 bases in between. CDR3 DNA sequence: TGTGCCAGCTCACCAGAGGGTGGCGGAGGATCCTATGGCTACACCTTC. Protein: CASSPEGGGGSYGYTF. The variable domain in full, with the rest retrieved from reference TRBV18 and TRBJ1-2, is NAGVMQNPRHLVRRRGQEARLRCSPMKGHSHVYWYRQLPEEGLKFMVYLQKENIIDESGMPKERFSAEFPKEGPSILRIQQVVRGDSAAYFCASSPEGGGGSYGYTFGSGTRLTVV.